The TCR beta chain under discussion was sequenced for a study of cytomegalovirus exposure and HLA in healthy donors. 13 Jbeta primers and 60 Vbeta primers were used for the PCR. The repertoire was sequenced with immunoSEQ multiplex PCR; TCRdb's copy has only in-frame clones and lacks some. This sample yields about 190,000 clones, of which roughly 12% are seen a single time; about 8% belongs to the top ten. The V gene's germline CDR1 is MNHEY and CDR2 SVGAGI. This CDR3 comprises 12 residues. The V end was cut by 7 bases, the J end by 13 bases, with 14 bases between. Overall study results and limits: HLA-A and HLA-B allele assignments for most subjects were reportedly predicted accurately using TCR beta sequences.

Concerning this clone itself: The antigen is undetermined.

The V call is TRBV6-5, the J call TRBJ1-6; D is unclear. The sequencing sample was made of PBMCs. The receptor was isolated from a man aged 50 to 59 in good health and CMV-seropositive. CDR3: CASNDYSPPLHF. CDR3 DNA sequence: TGTGCCAGCAACGACTACTCACCCCCCCTCCACTTT.